The text below deals with one TCR beta chain. Its antigen is unknown. No much larger clone is present one base from it, and per-base qualities are unavailable. TCRbeta CDR3 regions were amplified from genomic DNA using the immunoSEQ Assay, a bias-controlled multiplex PCR. On the authors' methods: The number of nucleated cells in each sample was estimated from the amplification of reference gene primers within the assay. To quantify the absolute abundance of each unique TCRbeta CDR3 rearrangement, sequence reads were collapsed and filtered. For each sample, productive Simpson clonality was calculated as the square root of Simpson's diversity index across productive rearrangements. This immuneACCESS table, as held by TCRdb, lists in-frame sequences with V and J called but not all clones. Of the missing ones, under half trace to an unresolved V gene in checked studies; the others have no known cause. The DNA was the basis for D and trimming; V, J and clone size are from that table. Across this sample there are more than 200,000 clones, with approximately 84% seen only once. The ten largest account for 1.5% to 2% of the sample.

This sample was included in a study of blood T cell repertoires in COVID-19 (dated by TCRdb to about 2020). Background on the whole study: The collaborator samples originated in the United States, Italy and Spain and spanned the acute and convalescent phases of COVID-19. Deeply sampled blood TCRbeta repertoires from subjects exposed to, actively infected with, or recovered from COVID-19 were included in the dataset. Where available, HLA class I and class II types were taken from metadata supplied by the sample provider and were not determined by assay-based typing. The material from the prospective study consisted of cDNA or gDNA derived from T cells, B-cell-depleted T cells, or PBMCs. Sample metadata almost always included a de-identified subject ID, COVID-19 status, age in years and sex. The repertoires were released in a freely available public database meant as a resource for research on the immune response to SARS-CoV-2. Samples were obtained from the ongoing ImmuneRACE study (first 160 participants) and from over 1,000 subjects provided by 6 global collaborators. On the study overall, not on this receptor specifically: Clinical and demographic metadata were provided uncurated, with the amount varying by source and participant.

Enrolling through a virtual design, the prospective study's participants ranged in age from roughly 18 to 89 years and lived across 24 United States geographic areas. Cohort assignment in the prospective study relied on participant-reported clinical history from a screening survey and a study questionnaire. Recovered participants in ImmuneRACE Cohort 3 were defined as having two consecutive negative NP/OP PCR tests, clearance from a healthcare professional, or resolution of symptoms. Each participant in the prospective study had whole blood, serum and a nasopharyngeal or oropharyngeal swab collected by mobile phlebotomists. Prospective study participants could optionally give additional blood draws and questionnaires over an approximately 2-month period. Prospective study blood samples were shipped either frozen or at room temperature before DNA extraction. The CDR3 spans 13 residues, from the cysteine through the phenylalanine. Here the CDR3 DNA is all that survives: 39 bases in frame from base 1. The germline ends are 7 bases apart after V is trimmed by 2 bases and J by 6 bases. Reading the germline V gene (reference sequence) gives CDR1 LGHDT and CDR2 YNNKEL.

Sequenced input: PBMCs or T cells enriched from blood (not recorded which). This receptor was identified in a man in his 60s who had recovered from COVID-19. This receptor chain uses TRBV3-1 (or the pseudogene TRBV3-2) and TRBJ2-2; the D region possibly corresponds to TRBD2 (6 bases align). At the DNA level, the sequence is TGTGCCAGCAGCCAATTAGCGGCCGGGGAGCTGTTTTTT. This gives the protein CASSQLAAGELFF.